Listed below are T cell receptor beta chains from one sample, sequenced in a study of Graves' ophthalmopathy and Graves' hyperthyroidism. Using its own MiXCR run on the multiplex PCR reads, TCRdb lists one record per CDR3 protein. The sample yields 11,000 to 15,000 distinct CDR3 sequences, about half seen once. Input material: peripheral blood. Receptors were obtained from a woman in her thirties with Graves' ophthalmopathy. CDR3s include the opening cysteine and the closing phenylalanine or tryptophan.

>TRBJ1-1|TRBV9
CASSVGGFTEAFF
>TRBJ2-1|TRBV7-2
CASSLATSGRARDEQFF
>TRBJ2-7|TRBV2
CASSERGGVLSYEQHF
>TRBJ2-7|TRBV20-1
CSAHTGTGSYEQYF
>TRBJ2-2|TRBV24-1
CATSVGRTTGELFF
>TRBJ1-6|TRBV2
CASSRDTQYNSPLHF
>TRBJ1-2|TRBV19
CASSSPGQPEYGYTF
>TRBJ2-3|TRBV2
CASSGLGTSSTDTQYF
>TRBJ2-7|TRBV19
CASSPPAGATKQYF
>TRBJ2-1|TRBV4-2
CASSHRTSGSSYNEQFF
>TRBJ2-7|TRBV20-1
CSAGSSGGTYERYF
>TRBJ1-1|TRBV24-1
CATSENDRDTEAFF
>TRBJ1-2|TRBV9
CASSVGAGTGVNYGYTF
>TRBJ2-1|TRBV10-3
CASGTGGYNEQFF
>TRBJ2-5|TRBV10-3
CAISGVDQETQYF
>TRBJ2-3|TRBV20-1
CSAGTGGARTDTQYF
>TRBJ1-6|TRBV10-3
CAISPRQGSNSPLHF
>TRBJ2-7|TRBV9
CASGAGGHEQYF
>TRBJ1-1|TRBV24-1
CATSEGKFTEAFF
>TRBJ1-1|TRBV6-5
CASSYGGQYTEAFF
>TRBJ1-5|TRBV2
CASRPGQPSNQPQHF
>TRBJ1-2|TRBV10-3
CAISEGGGYTF
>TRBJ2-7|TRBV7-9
CASSLQSTSGYEQYF
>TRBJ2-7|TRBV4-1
CASSQAPGGFSYEQYF
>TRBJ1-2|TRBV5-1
CASSLEGGNHGYGYTF